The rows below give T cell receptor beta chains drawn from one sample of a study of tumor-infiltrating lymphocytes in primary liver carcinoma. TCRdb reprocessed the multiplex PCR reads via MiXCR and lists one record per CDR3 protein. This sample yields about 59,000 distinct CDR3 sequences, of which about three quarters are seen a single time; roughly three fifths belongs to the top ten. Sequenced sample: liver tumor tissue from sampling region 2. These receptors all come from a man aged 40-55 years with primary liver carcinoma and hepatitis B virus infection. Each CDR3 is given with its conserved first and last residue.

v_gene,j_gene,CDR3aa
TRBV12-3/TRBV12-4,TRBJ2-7,CASSLAAGVNYMQYF
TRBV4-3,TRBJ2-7,CASSQDLPFEQHF
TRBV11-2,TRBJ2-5,CASSKGAQETQCF
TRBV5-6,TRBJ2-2,CTSSPGFANTGELFF
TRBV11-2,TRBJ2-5,CVSSQTAGGGKETRYF
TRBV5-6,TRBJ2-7,CVSSHHGGRGLSF
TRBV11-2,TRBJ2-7,CASSFIQGTIHNEQYF
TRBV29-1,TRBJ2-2,CSVAPNTRELFF
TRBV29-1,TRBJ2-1,CSDGLAGGFYNVQFF
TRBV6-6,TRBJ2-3,CASSYRGGTGYEADTQYF
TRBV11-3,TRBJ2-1,CASNLNVNEQFF
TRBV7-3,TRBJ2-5,CASSLGSRETQYF
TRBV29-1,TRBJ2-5,CSVDFVGEGKTQYF
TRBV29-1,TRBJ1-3,CIVQTGPLANTIYF
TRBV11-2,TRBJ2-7,CASSIDLGGWEQYF
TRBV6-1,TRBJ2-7,CASSERGQEDEQYF